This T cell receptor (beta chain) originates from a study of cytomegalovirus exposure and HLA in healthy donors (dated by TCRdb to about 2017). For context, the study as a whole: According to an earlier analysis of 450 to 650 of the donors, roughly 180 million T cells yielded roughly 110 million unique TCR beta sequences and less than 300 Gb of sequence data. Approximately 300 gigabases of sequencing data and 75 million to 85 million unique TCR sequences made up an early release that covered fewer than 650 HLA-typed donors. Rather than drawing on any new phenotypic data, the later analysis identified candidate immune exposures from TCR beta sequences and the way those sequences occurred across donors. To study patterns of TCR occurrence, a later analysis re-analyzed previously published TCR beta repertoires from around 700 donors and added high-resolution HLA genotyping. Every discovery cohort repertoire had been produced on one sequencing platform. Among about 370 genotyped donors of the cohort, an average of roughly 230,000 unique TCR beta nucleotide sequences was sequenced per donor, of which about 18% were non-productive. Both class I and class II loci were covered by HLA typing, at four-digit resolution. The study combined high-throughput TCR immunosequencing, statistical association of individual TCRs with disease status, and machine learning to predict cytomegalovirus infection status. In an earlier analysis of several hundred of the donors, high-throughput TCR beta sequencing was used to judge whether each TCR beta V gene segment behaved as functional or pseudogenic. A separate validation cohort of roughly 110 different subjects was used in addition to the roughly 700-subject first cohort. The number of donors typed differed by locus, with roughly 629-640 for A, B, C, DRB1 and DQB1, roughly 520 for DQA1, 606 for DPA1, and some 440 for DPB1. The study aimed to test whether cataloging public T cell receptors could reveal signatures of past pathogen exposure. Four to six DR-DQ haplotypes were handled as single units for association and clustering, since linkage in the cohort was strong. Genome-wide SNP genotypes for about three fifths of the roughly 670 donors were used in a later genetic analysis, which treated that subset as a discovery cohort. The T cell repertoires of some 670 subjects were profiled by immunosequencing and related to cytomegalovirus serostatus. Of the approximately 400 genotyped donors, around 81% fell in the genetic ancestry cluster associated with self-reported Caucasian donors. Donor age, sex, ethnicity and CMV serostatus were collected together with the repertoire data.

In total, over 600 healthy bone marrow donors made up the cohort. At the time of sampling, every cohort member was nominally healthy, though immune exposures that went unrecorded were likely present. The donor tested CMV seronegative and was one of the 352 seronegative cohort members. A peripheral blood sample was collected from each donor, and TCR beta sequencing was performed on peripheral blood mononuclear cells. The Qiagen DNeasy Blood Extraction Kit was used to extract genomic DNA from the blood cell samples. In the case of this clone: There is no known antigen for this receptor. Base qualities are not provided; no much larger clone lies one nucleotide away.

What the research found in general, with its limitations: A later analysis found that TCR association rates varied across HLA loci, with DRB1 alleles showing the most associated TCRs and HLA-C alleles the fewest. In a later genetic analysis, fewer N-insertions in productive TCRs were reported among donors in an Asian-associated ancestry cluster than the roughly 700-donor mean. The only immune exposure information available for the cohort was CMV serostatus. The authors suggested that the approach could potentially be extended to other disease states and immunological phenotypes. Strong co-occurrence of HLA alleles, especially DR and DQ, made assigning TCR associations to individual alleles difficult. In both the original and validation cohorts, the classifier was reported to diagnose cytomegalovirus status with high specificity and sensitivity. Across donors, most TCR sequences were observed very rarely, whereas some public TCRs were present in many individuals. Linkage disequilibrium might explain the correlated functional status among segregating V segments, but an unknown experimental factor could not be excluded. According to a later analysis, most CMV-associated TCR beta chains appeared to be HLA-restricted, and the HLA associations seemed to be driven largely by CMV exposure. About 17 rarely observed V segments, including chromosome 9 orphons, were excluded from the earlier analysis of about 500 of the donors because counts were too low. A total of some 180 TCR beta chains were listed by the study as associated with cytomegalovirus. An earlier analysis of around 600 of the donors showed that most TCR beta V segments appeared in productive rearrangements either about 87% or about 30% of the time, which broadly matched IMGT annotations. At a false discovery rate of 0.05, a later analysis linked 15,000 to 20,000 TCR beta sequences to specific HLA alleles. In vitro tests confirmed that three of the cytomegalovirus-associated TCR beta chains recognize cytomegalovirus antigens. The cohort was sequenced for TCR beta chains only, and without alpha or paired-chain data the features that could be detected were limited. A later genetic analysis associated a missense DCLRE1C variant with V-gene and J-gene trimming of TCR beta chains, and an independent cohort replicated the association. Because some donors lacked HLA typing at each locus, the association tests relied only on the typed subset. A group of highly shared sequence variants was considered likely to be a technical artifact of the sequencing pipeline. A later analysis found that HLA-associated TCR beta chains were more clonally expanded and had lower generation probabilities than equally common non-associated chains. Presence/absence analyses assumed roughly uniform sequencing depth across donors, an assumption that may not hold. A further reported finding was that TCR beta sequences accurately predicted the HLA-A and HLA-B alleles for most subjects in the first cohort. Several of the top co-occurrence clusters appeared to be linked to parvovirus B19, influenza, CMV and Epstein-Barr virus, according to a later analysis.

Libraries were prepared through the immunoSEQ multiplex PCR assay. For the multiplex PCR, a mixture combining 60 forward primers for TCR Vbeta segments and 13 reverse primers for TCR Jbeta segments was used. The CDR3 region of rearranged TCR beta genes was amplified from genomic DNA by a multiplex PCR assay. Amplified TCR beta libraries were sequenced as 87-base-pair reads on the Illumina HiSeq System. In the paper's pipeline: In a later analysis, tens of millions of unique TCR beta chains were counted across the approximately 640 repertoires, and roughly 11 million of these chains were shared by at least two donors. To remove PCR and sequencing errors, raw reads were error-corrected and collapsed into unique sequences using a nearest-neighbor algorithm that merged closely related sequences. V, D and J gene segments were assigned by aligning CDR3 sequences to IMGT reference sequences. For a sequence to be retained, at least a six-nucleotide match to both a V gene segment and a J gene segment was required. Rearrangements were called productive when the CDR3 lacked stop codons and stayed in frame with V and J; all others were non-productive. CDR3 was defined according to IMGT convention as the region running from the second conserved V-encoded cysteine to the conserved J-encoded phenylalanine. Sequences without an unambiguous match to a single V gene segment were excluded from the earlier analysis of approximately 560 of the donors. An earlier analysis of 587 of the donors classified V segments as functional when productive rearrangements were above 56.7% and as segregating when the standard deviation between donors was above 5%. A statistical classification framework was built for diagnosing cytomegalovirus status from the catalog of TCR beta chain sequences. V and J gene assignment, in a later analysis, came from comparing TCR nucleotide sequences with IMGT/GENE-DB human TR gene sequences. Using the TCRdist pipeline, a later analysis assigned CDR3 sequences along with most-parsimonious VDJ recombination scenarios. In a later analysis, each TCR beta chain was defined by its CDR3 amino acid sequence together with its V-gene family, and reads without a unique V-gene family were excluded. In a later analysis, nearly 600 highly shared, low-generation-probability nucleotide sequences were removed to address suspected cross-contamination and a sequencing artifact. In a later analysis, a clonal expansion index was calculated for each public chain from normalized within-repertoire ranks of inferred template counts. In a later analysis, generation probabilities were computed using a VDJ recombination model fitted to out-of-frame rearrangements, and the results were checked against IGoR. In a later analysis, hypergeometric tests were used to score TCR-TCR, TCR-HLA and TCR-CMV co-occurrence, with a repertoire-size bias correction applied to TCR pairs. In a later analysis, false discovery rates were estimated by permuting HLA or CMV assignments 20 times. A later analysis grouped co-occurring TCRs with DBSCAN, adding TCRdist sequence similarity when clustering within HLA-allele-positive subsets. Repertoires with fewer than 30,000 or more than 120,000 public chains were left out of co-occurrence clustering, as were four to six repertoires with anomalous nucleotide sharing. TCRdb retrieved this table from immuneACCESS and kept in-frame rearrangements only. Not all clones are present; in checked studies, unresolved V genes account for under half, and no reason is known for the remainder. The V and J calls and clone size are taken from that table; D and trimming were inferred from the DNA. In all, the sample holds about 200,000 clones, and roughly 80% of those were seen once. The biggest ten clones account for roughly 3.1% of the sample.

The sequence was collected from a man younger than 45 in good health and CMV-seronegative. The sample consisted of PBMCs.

CDR3 loop: CASSSLTGRREQYF. The DNA is TGTGCCAGCAGCAGCTTGACTGGGAGGAGGGAGCAGTACTTC. The rearrangement combines TRBV5-5 with TRBJ2-7; tentative D gene TRBD2, with 6 bases matching. As encoded in the germline V gene (reference sequence), CDR1 is SGHKS while CDR2 is YYEKEE. From cysteine to phenylalanine, the CDR3 is 14 amino acids long. Here the CDR3 DNA is all that survives: 42 bases in frame from base 1. The germline ends are 18 bases apart after V is trimmed by 4 bases and J by 7 bases.